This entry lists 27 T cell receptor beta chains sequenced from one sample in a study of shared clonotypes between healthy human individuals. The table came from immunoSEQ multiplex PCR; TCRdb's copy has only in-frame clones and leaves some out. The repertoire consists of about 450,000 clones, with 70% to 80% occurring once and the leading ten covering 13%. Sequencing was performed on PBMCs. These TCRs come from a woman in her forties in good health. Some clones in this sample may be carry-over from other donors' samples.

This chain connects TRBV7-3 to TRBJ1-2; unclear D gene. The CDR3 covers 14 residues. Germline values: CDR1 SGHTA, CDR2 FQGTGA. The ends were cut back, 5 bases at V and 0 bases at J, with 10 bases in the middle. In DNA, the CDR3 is TGTGCCAGCAGCCTCGACCCAACTAACTATGGCTACACCTTC. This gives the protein CASSLDPTNYGYTF.

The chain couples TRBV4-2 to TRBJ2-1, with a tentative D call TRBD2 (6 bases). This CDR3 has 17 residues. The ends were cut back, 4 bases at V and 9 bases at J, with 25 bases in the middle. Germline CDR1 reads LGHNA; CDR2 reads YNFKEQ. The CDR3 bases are TGTGCCAGCAGCCCCGGAAGGGGTAGGGACTCCTTCTCTGAGCAGTTCTTC. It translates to CASSPGRGRDSFSEQFF.

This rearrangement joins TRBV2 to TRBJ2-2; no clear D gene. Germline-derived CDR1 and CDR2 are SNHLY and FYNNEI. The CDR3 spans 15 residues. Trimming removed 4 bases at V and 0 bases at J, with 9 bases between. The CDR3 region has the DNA TGTGCCAGCAGTGGACCTCTCGCGAACACCGGGGAGCTGTTTTTT. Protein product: CASSGPLANTGELFF. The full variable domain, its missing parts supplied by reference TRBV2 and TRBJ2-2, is EPEVTQTPSHQVTQMGQEVILRCVPISNHLYFYWYRQILGQKVEFLVSFYNNEISEKSEIFDDQFSVERPDGSNFTLKIRSTKLEDSAMYFCASSGPLANTGELFFGEGSRLTVL.

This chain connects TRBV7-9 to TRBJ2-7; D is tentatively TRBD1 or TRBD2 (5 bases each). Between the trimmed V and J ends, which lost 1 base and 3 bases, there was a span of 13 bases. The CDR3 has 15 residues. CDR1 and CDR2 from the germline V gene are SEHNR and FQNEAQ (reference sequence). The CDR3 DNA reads TGTGCCAGCAGCTTAGGGGGGTTGTCTAACTACGAGCAGTACTTC. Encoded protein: CASSLGGLSNYEQYF.

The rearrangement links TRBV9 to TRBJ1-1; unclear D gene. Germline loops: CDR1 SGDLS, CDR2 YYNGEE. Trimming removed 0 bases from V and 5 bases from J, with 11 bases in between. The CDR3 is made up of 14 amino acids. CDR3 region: CASSVDSGRTEAFF. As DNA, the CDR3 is TGTGCCAGCAGCGTAGATTCCGGGCGGACTGAAGCTTTCTTT.

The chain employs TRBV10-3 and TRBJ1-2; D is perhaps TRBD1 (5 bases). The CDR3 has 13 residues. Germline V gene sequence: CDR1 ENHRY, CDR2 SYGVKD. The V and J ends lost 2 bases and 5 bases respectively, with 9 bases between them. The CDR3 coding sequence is TGTGCCATCAGTGAGGCGGGGGGATATGGCTACACCTTC. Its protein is CAISEAGGYGYTF.

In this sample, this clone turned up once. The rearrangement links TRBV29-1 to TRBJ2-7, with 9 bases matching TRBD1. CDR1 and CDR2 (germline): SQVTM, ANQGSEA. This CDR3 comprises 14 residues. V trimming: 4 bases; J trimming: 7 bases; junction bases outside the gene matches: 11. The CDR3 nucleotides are TGCAGCGTTGGTTTACAGGGGGCTAGAGGGGAGCAGTACTTC. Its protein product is CSVGLQGARGEQYF.

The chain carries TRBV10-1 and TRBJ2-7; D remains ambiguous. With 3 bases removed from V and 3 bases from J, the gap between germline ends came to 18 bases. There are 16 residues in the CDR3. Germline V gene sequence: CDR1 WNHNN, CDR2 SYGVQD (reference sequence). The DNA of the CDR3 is TGCGCCAGCAGTGAAATCGAGGAAGAGCGAAACTACGAGCAGTACTTC. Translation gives CASSEIEEERNYEQYF.

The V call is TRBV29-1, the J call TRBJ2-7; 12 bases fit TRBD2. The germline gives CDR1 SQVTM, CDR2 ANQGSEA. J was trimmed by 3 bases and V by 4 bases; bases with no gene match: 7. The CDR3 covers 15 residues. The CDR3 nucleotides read TGCAGCGTTGCATTCCGACTAGCGGGAGACTACGAGCAGTACTTC. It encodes CSVAFRLAGDYEQYF.

Here the CDR3 DNA reads TGCGCCAGCAGGGGTTCTGCGGGAGATTATCAGTTCTTC. Protein sequence: CASRGSAGDYQFF. V and J are TRBV5-1 and TRBJ2-1, with TRBD2 identical over 7 bases. The junction had 12 bases not matched to a gene; V was cut back by 5 bases and J by 13 bases. The CDR3 spans 13 residues. Looked up from germline, CDR1 is SGHRS and CDR2 is YFSETQ.

Written as DNA, the CDR3 is TGTGCCAGCAGCCCTTGGACTAGGGGCAATGAGCAGTTCTTC. It codes for CASSPWTRGNEQFF. The chain employs TRBV7-8 and TRBJ2-1; 7 bases agree with TRBD2. Germline-derived CDR1 and CDR2 are SGHVS and FQNEAQ. Unmatched junction bases numbered 7, after V lost 5 bases and J lost 6 bases. This CDR3 comprises 14 residues. The full variable domain, completed using reference TRBV7-8 and TRBJ2-1, is GAGVSQSPRYKVAKRGQDVALRCDPISGHVSLFWYQQALGQGPEFLTYFQNEAQLDKSGLPSDRFFAERPEGSVSTLKIQRTQQEDSAVYLCASSPWTRGNEQFFGPGTRLTVL.

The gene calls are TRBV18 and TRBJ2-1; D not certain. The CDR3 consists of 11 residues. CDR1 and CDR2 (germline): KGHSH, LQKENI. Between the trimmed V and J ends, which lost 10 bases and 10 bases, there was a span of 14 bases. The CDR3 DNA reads TGTGCCACCTCCTCCCGTGGAGAGCAGTTCTTC. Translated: CATSSRGEQFF.

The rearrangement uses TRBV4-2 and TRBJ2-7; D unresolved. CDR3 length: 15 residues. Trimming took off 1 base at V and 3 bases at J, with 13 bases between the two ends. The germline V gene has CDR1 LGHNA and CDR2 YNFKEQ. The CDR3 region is CASSQGRNFYYEQYF. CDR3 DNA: TGTGCCAGCAGCCAAGGCAGGAACTTCTACTACGAGCAGTACTTC.

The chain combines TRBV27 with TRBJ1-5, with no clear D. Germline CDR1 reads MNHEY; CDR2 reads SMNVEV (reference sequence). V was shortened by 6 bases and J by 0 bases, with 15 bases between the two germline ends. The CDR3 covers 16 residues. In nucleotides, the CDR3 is TGTGCCAGCAGGGGGAGAGGTGGAAATAGCAATCAGCCCCAGCATTTT. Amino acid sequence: CASRGRGGNSNQPQHF.

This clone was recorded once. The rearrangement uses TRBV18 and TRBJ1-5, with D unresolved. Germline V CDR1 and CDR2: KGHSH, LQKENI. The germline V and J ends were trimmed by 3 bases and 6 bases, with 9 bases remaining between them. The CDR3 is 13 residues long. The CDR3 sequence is CASSPVPLQPQHF. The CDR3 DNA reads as TGTGCCAGCTCACCCGTTCCTCTTCAGCCCCAGCATTTT.

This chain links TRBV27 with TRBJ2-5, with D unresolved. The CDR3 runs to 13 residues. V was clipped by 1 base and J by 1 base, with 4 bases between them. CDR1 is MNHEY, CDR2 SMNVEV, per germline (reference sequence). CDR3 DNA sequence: TGTGCCAGCAGTTTATTCCCCCAAGAGACCCAGTACTTC. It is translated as CASSLFPQETQYF.

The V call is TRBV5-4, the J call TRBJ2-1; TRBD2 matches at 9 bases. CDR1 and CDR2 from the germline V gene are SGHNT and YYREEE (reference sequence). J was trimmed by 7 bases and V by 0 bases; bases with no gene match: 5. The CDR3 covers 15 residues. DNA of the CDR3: TGTGCCAGCAGCTTGGGCGGGAGGGCCCGGAATGAGCAGTTCTTC. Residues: CASSLGGRARNEQFF.

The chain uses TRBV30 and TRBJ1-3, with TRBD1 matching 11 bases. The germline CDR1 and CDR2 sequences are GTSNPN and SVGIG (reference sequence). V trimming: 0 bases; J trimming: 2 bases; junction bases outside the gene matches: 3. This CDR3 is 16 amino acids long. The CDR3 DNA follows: TGTGCCTGGAGTGTTGGACAGGGGGCGACTGGAAACACCATATATTTT. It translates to CAWSVGQGATGNTIYF.

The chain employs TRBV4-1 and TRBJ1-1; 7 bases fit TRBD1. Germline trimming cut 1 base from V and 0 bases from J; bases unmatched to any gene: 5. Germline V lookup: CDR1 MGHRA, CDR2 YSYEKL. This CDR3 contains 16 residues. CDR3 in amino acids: CASSQATGALNTEAFF. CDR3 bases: TGCGCCAGCAGCCAAGCTACAGGGGCCTTGAACACTGAAGCTTTCTTT.

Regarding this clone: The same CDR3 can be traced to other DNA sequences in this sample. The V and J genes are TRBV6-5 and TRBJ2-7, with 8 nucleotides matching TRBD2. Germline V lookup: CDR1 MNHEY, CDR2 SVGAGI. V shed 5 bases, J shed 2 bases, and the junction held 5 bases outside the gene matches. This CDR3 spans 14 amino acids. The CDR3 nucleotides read TGTGCCAGCAGTCTACTAGCGGTTCCCTACGAGCAGTACTTC. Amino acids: CASSLLAVPYEQYF.

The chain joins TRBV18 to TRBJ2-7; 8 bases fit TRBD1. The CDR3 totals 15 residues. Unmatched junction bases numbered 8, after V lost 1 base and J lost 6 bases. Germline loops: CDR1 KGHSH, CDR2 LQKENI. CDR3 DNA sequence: TGTGCCAGCTCACCACGAGGCAGGGGGCGTTTCGAGCAGTACTTC. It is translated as CASSPRGRGRFEQYF.

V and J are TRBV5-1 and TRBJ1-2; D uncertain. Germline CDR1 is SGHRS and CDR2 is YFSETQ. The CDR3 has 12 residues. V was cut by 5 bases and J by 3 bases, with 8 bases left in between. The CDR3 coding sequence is TGCGCCAGCAGAGACACTCACTATGGCTACACCTTC. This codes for CASRDTHYGYTF.

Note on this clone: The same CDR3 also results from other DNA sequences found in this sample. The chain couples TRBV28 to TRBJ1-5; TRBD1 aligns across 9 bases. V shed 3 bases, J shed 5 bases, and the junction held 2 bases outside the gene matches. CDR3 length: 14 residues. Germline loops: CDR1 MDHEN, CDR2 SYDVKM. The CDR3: CASSLGQGYQPQHF. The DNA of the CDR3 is TGTGCCAGCAGTTTGGGACAGGGATATCAGCCCCAGCATTTT.

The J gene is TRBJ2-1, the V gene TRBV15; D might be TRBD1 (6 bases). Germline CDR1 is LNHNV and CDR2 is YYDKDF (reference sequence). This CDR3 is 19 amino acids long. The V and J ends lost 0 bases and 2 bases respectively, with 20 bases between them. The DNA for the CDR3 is TGTGCCACCAGCAGAGATCCTCGGCAGGCAGGGGCCACCTACAATGAGCAGTTCTTC. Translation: CATSRDPRQAGATYNEQFF.

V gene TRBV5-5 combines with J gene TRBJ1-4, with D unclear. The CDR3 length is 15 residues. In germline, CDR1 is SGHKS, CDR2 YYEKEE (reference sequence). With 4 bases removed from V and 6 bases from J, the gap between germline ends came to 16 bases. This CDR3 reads CASSGETSEDEKLFF. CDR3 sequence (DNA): TGTGCCAGCAGCGGGGAGACATCGGAGGATGAAAAACTGTTTTTT.

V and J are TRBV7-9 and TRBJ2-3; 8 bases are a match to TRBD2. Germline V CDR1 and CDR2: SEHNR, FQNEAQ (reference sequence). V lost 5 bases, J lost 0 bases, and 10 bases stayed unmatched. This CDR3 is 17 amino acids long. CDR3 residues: CASSPGGSGTSTDTQYF. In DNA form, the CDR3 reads TGTGCCAGCAGCCCCGGGGGTAGCGGGACCAGCACAGATACGCAGTATTTT.

The CDR3 spells CASSLGADQGAFF. The CDR3 DNA sequence: TGCGCCAGCAGCTTGGGTGCGGACCAGGGAGCTTTCTTT. This chain connects TRBV5-1 to TRBJ1-1; possible D gene TRBD1, 5 bases. The germline V gene has CDR1 SGHRS and CDR2 YFSETQ. This CDR3 contains 13 residues. V was trimmed by 0 bases and J by 10 bases, leaving 13 bases between them.